A single T cell receptor beta chain is shown here with its context. Its cognate antigen is unknown. This entry comes from a study of cytomegalovirus exposure and HLA in healthy donors. Study outcomes and limitations: TCR clusters originating in the first cohort tended to co-occur in the 120 validation repertoires, according to a later analysis. In vitro testing confirmed a few CMV-associated chains as specific for CMV antigens. Most TCR sequences were seen very rarely across donors, but some public TCRs occurred in many.

Sequencing used immunoSEQ multiplex PCR; TCRdb keeps in-frame clones, though not all of them. The repertoire consists of about 95,000 clones, with 85% occurring once and the leading ten covering about 20%. Germline CDR1 is SGHRS and CDR2 is YFSETQ. After removal of 0 bases from V and 2 bases from J, the junction contained 16 bases not matched to a gene. The length of the CDR3 is 20 residues. This rearrangement joins TRBV5-1 to TRBJ2-3; the match to TRBD1 covers 9 bases. The sample comprised PBMCs. This receptor was identified in a man between 18 and 29 years old in good health and CMV-seropositive. The CDR3 DNA reads TGCGCCAGCAGCTTGGAATTTTCTAAGTCCGGGACAGGGCCCACAGATACGCAGTATTTT. It encodes CASSLEFSKSGTGPTDTQYF.